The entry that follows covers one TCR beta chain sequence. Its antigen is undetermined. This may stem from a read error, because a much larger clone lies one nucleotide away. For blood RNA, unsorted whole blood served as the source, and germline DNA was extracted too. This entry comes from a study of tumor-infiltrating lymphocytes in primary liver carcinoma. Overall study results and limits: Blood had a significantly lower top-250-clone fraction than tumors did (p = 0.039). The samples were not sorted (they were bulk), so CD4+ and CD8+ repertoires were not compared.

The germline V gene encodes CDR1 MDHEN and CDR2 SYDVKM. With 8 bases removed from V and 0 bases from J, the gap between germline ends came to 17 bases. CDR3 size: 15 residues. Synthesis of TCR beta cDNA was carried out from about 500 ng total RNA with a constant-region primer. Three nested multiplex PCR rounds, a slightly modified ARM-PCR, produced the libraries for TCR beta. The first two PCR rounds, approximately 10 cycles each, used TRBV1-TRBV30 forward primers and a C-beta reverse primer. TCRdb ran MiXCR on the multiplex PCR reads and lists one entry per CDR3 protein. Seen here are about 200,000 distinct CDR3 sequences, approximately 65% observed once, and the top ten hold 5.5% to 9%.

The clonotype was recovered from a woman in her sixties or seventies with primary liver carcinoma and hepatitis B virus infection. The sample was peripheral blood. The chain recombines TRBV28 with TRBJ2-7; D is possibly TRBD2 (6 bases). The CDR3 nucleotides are TGTGCCAGCCCCTGGGGGAGGTGGTCCTCCTACGAGCAGTACTTC. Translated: CASPWGRWSSYEQYF.